This T cell receptor (beta chain) was identified in a study of T cells after posttransplantation cyclophosphamide. Study-level points and caveats: Later blood repertoires were often dominated by clones from the donor CD8+ memory compartment.

Concerning this clone itself: Its matching antigen is unknown.

Data came from immunoSEQ multiplex PCR; TCRdb stores just in-frame clones and leaves some out. The sample lists around 10,000 clones, roughly 80% occurring once. The germline gives CDR1 SNHLY, CDR2 FYNNEI. V lost 6 bases and J lost 4; bases outside the gene matches: 8. The CDR3 has 15 residues. Busulfan-fludarabine conditioning, marrow transplant, and cyclophosphamide on days +3 and +4 were administered. The receptor comes from a female patient aged 50-65 years who received an allogeneic stem cell transplant from a related donor, was CMV-positive, and had no GVHD. Some T cells may be provided by the graft donor. The gene calls are TRBV2 and TRBJ2-1; 8 bases fit TRBD1. The sample here was PBMCs, taken after allogeneic stem cell transplant with posttransplant cyclophosphamide. CDR3 protein: CASRGRDRRYNEQFF. For the CDR3, the DNA is TGTGCCAGCAGGGGCCGGGACAGGCGTTACAATGAGCAGTTCTTC. Full variable domain (missing parts from reference TRBV2 and TRBJ2-1): EPEVTQTPSHQVTQMGQEVILRCVPISNHLYFYWYRQILGQKVEFLVSFYNNEISEKSEIFDDQFSVERPDGSNFTLKIRSTKLEDSAMYFCASRGRDRRYNEQFFGPGTRLTVL.